Listed below are T cell receptor beta chains from one sample, sequenced in a study of spatial heterogeneity in lung cancer. TCRdb analysed the 5' RACE reads with MiXCR anew, one entry per CDR3 protein. The repertoire consists of some 120,000 distinct CDR3 sequences, with over 9% occurring once and the leading ten covering roughly 17%. The sequencing here drew on PBMCs, taken at follow-up. These receptors were collected from a male donor with early-stage non-small cell lung cancer. Both conserved end residues are part of each CDR3. Each record gives: clone size, J gene, D gene, V gene, CDR3 DNA, CDR3 protein. A D gene is named only where the DNA matches it firmly. The listing skips clone size in some rows; elsewhere it reads once, few, many or a size class.

clone size: few
J gene: TRBJ2-1
D gene: NA
V gene: TRBV20-1
CDR3 DNA: TGCAGTGCTAGAGGGAACACGGGGAATGAGCAGTTCTTC
CDR3 protein: CSARGNTGNEQFF

clone size: many
J gene: TRBJ1-6
D gene: NA
V gene: TRBV5-4
CDR3 DNA: TGTGCCAGCAGCTTGACGGGGTATAATTCACCCCTCCACTTT
CDR3 protein: CASSLTGYNSPLHF

clone size: many
J gene: TRBJ1-5
D gene: NA
V gene: TRBV5-6
CDR3 DNA: TGTGCCAGCAGCCCCGTTGGGAGCAATCAGCCCCAGCATTTT
CDR3 protein: CASSPVGSNQPQHF

clone size: many
J gene: TRBJ2-2
D gene: NA
V gene: TRBV6-5
CDR3 DNA: TGTGCCAGCAGTTGGCAGGGGAGCGCCGGGGAGCTGTTTTTT
CDR3 protein: CASSWQGSAGELFF

clone size: few
J gene: TRBJ2-1
D gene: NA
V gene: TRBV24-1
CDR3 DNA: TGTGCCACCAGTGATTTCGCGGGCAGGGGAAGCAATGAGCAGTTCTTC
CDR3 protein: CATSDFAGRGSNEQFF

clone size: once
J gene: TRBJ2-3
D gene: TRBD1
V gene: TRBV4-3
CDR3 DNA: TGCGCCAGCAGCCAGCCATCGCAGGGGGCGGCCCGGGATACGCAGTATTTT
CDR3 protein: CASSQPSQGAARDTQYF

clone size: NA
J gene: TRBJ2-2
D gene: TRBD1
V gene: TRBV30
CDR3 DNA: TGTGCCTGGAAAAACAGGGGATTAAACACCGGGGAGCCGTTTTTT
CDR3 protein: CAWKNRGLNTGEPFF

clone size: NA
J gene: TRBJ2-1
D gene: NA
V gene: TRBV5-1
CDR3 DNA: TGCGCCAGCAGCTTGAGGGGACCTCCCTACAATGAGCAGTTCTTC
CDR3 protein: CASSLRGPPYNEQFF

clone size: many
J gene: TRBJ2-7
D gene: NA
V gene: TRBV30
CDR3 DNA: TGTGCCTGGAGTGTGGGACACTACTACGAGCAGTACTTC
CDR3 protein: CAWSVGHYYEQYF

clone size: few
J gene: TRBJ1-5
D gene: NA
V gene: TRBV12-3/TRBV12-4
CDR3 DNA: TGTGCCAGCAGTTTCCGTGGGAGCAATCAGCCCCAGCATTTT
CDR3 protein: CASSFRGSNQPQHF

clone size: NA
J gene: TRBJ2-7
D gene: NA
V gene: TRBV5-6
CDR3 DNA: TGTGCCAGCAGAAGTTGGGGCTTCTACGAGCAGTACTTC
CDR3 protein: CASRSWGFYEQYF

clone size: many
J gene: TRBJ1-2
D gene: NA
V gene: TRBV10-3
CDR3 DNA: TGTGCCATCAGTGGCACGGGAAAGAACTATGGCTACACCTTC
CDR3 protein: CAISGTGKNYGYTF

clone size: NA
J gene: TRBJ1-1
D gene: NA
V gene: TRBV6-1
CDR3 DNA: TGTGCCAGCACCCCTGTGGCGGGGGGGATTACTGAAGCTTTCTTT
CDR3 protein: CASTPVAGGITEAFF

clone size: NA
J gene: TRBJ1-5
D gene: NA
V gene: TRBV28
CDR3 DNA: TGTGCCAGCAGCCCCTGGGGACAACCCAGCAATCAGCCCCAGCATTTT
CDR3 protein: CASSPWGQPSNQPQHF

clone size: many
J gene: TRBJ2-7
D gene: TRBD1
V gene: TRBV10-3
CDR3 DNA: TGTGCCATCAGTGAGGTCAGGACAGGGACTGGGGAGCAGTACTTC
CDR3 protein: CAISEVRTGTGEQYF

clone size: few
J gene: TRBJ1-5
D gene: NA
V gene: TRBV6-5
CDR3 DNA: TGTGCCAGCAGTTACTCGGGGGCTCAGCCCCAGCATTTT
CDR3 protein: CASSYSGAQPQHF

clone size: few
J gene: TRBJ1-2
D gene: TRBD1
V gene: TRBV28
CDR3 DNA: TGTGCCAGCAGTTTAATCTCGGGACAGAAGTATGGCTACACCTTC
CDR3 protein: CASSLISGQKYGYTF

clone size: few
J gene: TRBJ2-2
D gene: TRBD1
V gene: TRBV7-9
CDR3 DNA: TGTGCCAGCACCTCCCCCGGGACAGGGGGGTCCGGGGAGCTGTTTTTT
CDR3 protein: CASTSPGTGGSGELFF

clone size: few
J gene: TRBJ1-3
D gene: NA
V gene: TRBV4-3
CDR3 DNA: TGCGCCAGCAGCCAAGGGCGGGCCCTCTCTGGAAACACCATATATTTT
CDR3 protein: CASSQGRALSGNTIYF

clone size: NA
J gene: TRBJ1-1
D gene: TRBD1
V gene: TRBV5-1
CDR3 DNA: TGCGCCAGCAGCCCCGGCCCGGGACAGGGGGCGACTGAAGCTTTCTTT
CDR3 protein: CASSPGPGQGATEAFF

clone size: NA
J gene: TRBJ2-1
D gene: NA
V gene: TRBV4-1
CDR3 DNA: TGCGCCAGCAGCCAAGCCCAGGGTGAGCAGTTCTTC
CDR3 protein: CASSQAQGEQFF

clone size: many
J gene: TRBJ2-5
D gene: NA
V gene: TRBV28
CDR3 DNA: TGTGCCAGCAGTAGACTTCAAGAGACCCAGTACTTC
CDR3 protein: CASSRLQETQYF

clone size: NA
J gene: TRBJ1-5
D gene: NA
V gene: TRBV28
CDR3 DNA: TGTGCCAGCAGAGAGAGTACAGGGCTTGGCCAGCCCCAGCATTTT
CDR3 protein: CASRESTGLGQPQHF

clone size: many
J gene: TRBJ2-1
D gene: TRBD2
V gene: TRBV5-4
CDR3 DNA: TGTGCCAGCAGTTATACTAGCGGGGGGTACAATGAGCAGTTCTTC
CDR3 protein: CASSYTSGGYNEQFF

clone size: NA
J gene: TRBJ2-3
D gene: TRBD1
V gene: TRBV12-3/TRBV12-4
CDR3 DNA: TGTGCCAGCAGCCCGGGACAGGGAGGGAGTACAGATACGCAGTATTTT
CDR3 protein: CASSPGQGGSTDTQYF

clone size: few
J gene: TRBJ1-2
D gene: NA
V gene: TRBV7-9
CDR3 DNA: TGTGCCGGGGTGACAGCCGGCCAAAACTATGGCTACACCTTC
CDR3 protein: CAGVTAGQNYGYTF

clone size: few
J gene: TRBJ1-6
D gene: NA
V gene: TRBV3-1
CDR3 DNA: TGTGCCAGCAGCCAAGATCTACTTTCACCCCTCCACTTT
CDR3 protein: CASSQDLLSPLHF

clone size: few
J gene: TRBJ2-7
D gene: NA
V gene: TRBV19
CDR3 DNA: TGTGCCAGTAGTATAGGCCAGACAGGAAACCCCTACGAGCAGTACTTC
CDR3 protein: CASSIGQTGNPYEQYF

clone size: many
J gene: TRBJ2-4
D gene: TRBD1
V gene: TRBV14
CDR3 DNA: TGTGCCAGCAGCCAAGATGGACAGGGACGGGGATTAGCCAAAAACATTCAGTACTTC
CDR3 protein: CASSQDGQGRGLAKNIQYF

clone size: NA
J gene: TRBJ2-1
D gene: NA
V gene: TRBV4-2
CDR3 DNA: TGTGCCAGCAGCCAAAGGGCGGGACAGCTATACAATGAGCAGTTCTTC
CDR3 protein: CASSQRAGQLYNEQFF

clone size: few
J gene: TRBJ1-6
D gene: NA
V gene: TRBV7-8
CDR3 DNA: TGTGCCAGCAGTGGACCGGGGGCGGCTAATTCACCCCTCCACTTT
CDR3 protein: CASSGPGAANSPLHF

clone size: NA
J gene: TRBJ1-5
D gene: NA
V gene: TRBV18
CDR3 DNA: TGTGCCAGCTCACCACTCAGGGCTTATAGCAATCAGCCCCAGCATTTT
CDR3 protein: CASSPLRAYSNQPQHF

clone size: NA
J gene: TRBJ2-1
D gene: NA
V gene: TRBV20-1
CDR3 DNA: TGCAGTGCTAGTAATCAGGGAAATGAGCAGTTCTTC
CDR3 protein: CSASNQGNEQFF

clone size: many
J gene: TRBJ1-2
D gene: TRBD1
V gene: TRBV29-1
CDR3 DNA: TGCAGCATTAGGGACAGGCCCTATGGCTACACCTTC
CDR3 protein: CSIRDRPYGYTF

clone size: few
J gene: TRBJ1-6
D gene: NA
V gene: TRBV7-9
CDR3 DNA: TGTGCCAGCAGCTCGACGTCAGGGCTAGGGAGTTCACCCCTCCACTTT
CDR3 protein: CASSSTSGLGSSPLHF

clone size: few
J gene: TRBJ1-3
D gene: NA
V gene: TRBV2
CDR3 DNA: TGTGCCAGCGCTGGAAACACCATATATTTT
CDR3 protein: CASAGNTIYF

clone size: NA
J gene: TRBJ2-3
D gene: TRBD2
V gene: TRBV9
CDR3 DNA: TGTGCCAGCGGACCAGCGGGGGGCAGAACAGATACGCAGTATTTT
CDR3 protein: CASGPAGGRTDTQYF

clone size: few
J gene: TRBJ2-5
D gene: NA
V gene: TRBV7-2
CDR3 DNA: TGTGCCAGCAGTTTTGCCCGGGGGGAGACCCAGTACTTC
CDR3 protein: CASSFARGETQYF

clone size: NA
J gene: TRBJ2-1
D gene: TRBD1
V gene: TRBV7-2
CDR3 DNA: TGTGCCAGCAGCTTTGCGGGACAGGGCAGTTACAATGAGCAGTTCTTC
CDR3 protein: CASSFAGQGSYNEQFF

clone size: NA
J gene: TRBJ2-7
D gene: TRBD2
V gene: TRBV6-1
CDR3 DNA: TGTGCCAGCAGTGAAGTGGAGACTAGCGGGGGGCCCTACGAGCAGTACTTC
CDR3 protein: CASSEVETSGGPYEQYF

clone size: many
J gene: TRBJ2-1
D gene: TRBD2
V gene: TRBV19
CDR3 DNA: TGTGCCAGTAGTATCACCGGGACTAGCGTCTCCTACAATGAGCAGTTCTTC
CDR3 protein: CASSITGTSVSYNEQFF

clone size: NA
J gene: TRBJ2-1
D gene: NA
V gene: TRBV19
CDR3 DNA: TGTGCCAGTAGTATAAGTCTAGCTTTGAATGAGCAGTTCTTC
CDR3 protein: CASSISLALNEQFF

clone size: NA
J gene: TRBJ2-7
D gene: NA
V gene: TRBV6-1
CDR3 DNA: TGTGCCAGCAGTGCCGTCGGGGAGCAGTACTTC
CDR3 protein: CASSAVGEQYF

clone size: NA
J gene: TRBJ1-6
D gene: NA
V gene: TRBV28
CDR3 DNA: TGTGCCAGCAGTCTCAGGTATTCACCCCTCCACTTT
CDR3 protein: CASSLRYSPLHF

clone size: many
J gene: TRBJ2-2
D gene: TRBD2
V gene: TRBV6-5
CDR3 DNA: TGTGCCAGCAGTTACTCAGCAGCGGGGGCTTATCGGGAGCTGTTTTTT
CDR3 protein: CASSYSAAGAYRELFF

clone size: NA
J gene: TRBJ2-7
D gene: NA
V gene: TRBV10-1
CDR3 DNA: TGCGCCAGCAGTTACGACAGGACCTACGAGCAGTACTTC
CDR3 protein: CASSYDRTYEQYF

clone size: NA
J gene: TRBJ2-7
D gene: NA
V gene: TRBV29-1
CDR3 DNA: TGCAGCGTTGAAGACGGGACATTCTCCTACGAGCAGTACTTC
CDR3 protein: CSVEDGTFSYEQYF

clone size: NA
J gene: TRBJ1-6
D gene: NA
V gene: TRBV7-8
CDR3 DNA: TGTGCCAGCAGCTTCGCGGAAGGGGATAATTCACCCCTCCACTTT
CDR3 protein: CASSFAEGDNSPLHF

clone size: few
J gene: TRBJ2-1
D gene: NA
V gene: TRBV28
CDR3 DNA: TGTGCCAGCAGTCCCGCCAGTGAGCAGTTCTTC
CDR3 protein: CASSPASEQFF

clone size: many
J gene: TRBJ2-3
D gene: NA
V gene: TRBV29-1
CDR3 DNA: TGCAGCGTTGAACTAGCCCAATATACGCAGTATTTT
CDR3 protein: CSVELAQYTQYF

clone size: many
J gene: TRBJ1-5
D gene: NA
V gene: TRBV7-2
CDR3 DNA: TGTGCCAGCAGTCCTAACAGGGTAGGCAATCAGCCCCAGCATTTT
CDR3 protein: CASSPNRVGNQPQHF

clone size: few
J gene: TRBJ2-7
D gene: NA
V gene: TRBV5-1
CDR3 DNA: TGCGCCAGCAGCTTTCCGGGGAACTACGAGCAGTACTTC
CDR3 protein: CASSFPGNYEQYF